A single sample gave rise to the 32 T cell receptor beta chains below, sequenced in a study of CD8 T cells in Susac syndrome (dated by TCRdb to between 2018 and 2021). Preparation of the library involved the immunoSEQ multiplex PCR assay. RNA was extracted using the RNeasy kit, and roughly 0.5 to 1 ug of the RNA was reverse transcribed with random hexamers. The public reads were quality trimmed at Q25 with fastp and then assembled into clones with MiXCR by TCRdb, keeping productive beta chains. Rows merge per CDR3 protein into single entries with the most common DNA and genes. Recorded for this sample are roughly 100,000 distinct CDR3 sequences; roughly 94% of them occurred a single time. The top ten hold roughly 0.31% of the sample. Sequences were obtained from CD4+ T cells from PBMCs. The receptors come from a human donor with Susac syndrome.

This rearrangement joins TRBV10-2 to TRBJ2-1; D is possibly TRBD1 or TRBD2 (5 bases each). Trimming pared 6 bases from V and 9 bases from J, leaving 12 bases between. CDR3 length: 12 amino acids. The germline V gene encodes CDR1 WSHSY and CDR2 SAAADI. CDR3 amino acids: CASSGDDIEQFF. For the CDR3, the DNA is TGCGCCAGCAGCGGGGACGATATTGAGCAGTTCTTC.

The chain couples TRBV12-3 or TRBV12-4 to TRBJ1-6; a possible D gene is TRBD1 (5 bases). The CDR3 is made up of 16 amino acids. V was trimmed by 0 bases and J by 3 bases, leaving 9 bases between them. The CDR3 DNA follows: TGTGCCAGCAGTTTAGCGACTGGGGGCTATAATTCACCCCTCCACTTT. Translating it yields CASSLATGGYNSPLHF.

CDR3 DNA sequence: TGTGCCAGCAGCTTAATCCCCGGGGCCGGGGAGCTGTTTTTT. Translated: CASSLIPGAGELFF. The V and J genes are TRBV7-3 and TRBJ2-2, with D possibly matching TRBD2 (5 bases). Germline V gene sequence: CDR1 SGHTA, CDR2 FQGTGA. CDR3 length: 14 residues. Trimming stripped 1 base from V and 6 bases from J, with 9 bases between.

The V gene is TRBV20-1, the J gene TRBJ1-5, with 8 bases matching TRBD1. The CDR3 consists of 13 residues. V shed 5 bases, J shed 2 bases, and the junction held 2 bases outside the gene matches. Germline V gene lookup returns CDR1 DFQATT and CDR2 SNEGSKA (reference sequence). The CDR3 loop is CSAPTGGNQPQHF. CDR3 bases: TGCAGTGCTCCGACAGGGGGCAATCAGCCCCAGCATTTT.

V gene TRBV29-1 combines with J gene TRBJ2-4; D may correspond to TRBD1 or TRBD2 (5 bases each). The CDR3 is 13 amino acids. Germline V lookup: CDR1 SQVTM, CDR2 ANQGSEA. V gave up 7 bases and J gave up 4 bases, with 14 bases separating them. The CDR3 region is CSGGEGAKNIQYF. CDR3 in DNA: TGCAGCGGAGGGGAAGGTGCGAAAAACATTCAGTACTTC.

CDR3 protein: CASSFLANEQFF. The CDR3 nucleotides are TGTGCCAGCAGTTTTCTAGCGAATGAGCAGTTCTTC. The chain combines TRBV6-6 with TRBJ2-1, with D possibly being TRBD2 (6 bases). Trimming pared 4 bases from V and 7 bases from J, leaving 8 bases between. The CDR3 totals 12 residues. Germline V lookup: CDR1 MNHNY, CDR2 SVGAGI (reference sequence).

CDR3 in DNA: TGTGCCAGCAGTGACCCTGGACGGTATGAAGCTTTCTTT. Protein product: CASSDPGRYEAFF. The chain links TRBV25-1 to TRBJ1-1; D gene unclear. This CDR3 has 13 amino acids. The germline CDR1 and CDR2 sequences are MGHDK and SYGVNS. V was pared by 3 bases and J by 7 bases, with 12 bases between.

This chain uses TRBV20-1 with TRBJ2-3; D is ambiguous. Trimming removed 3 bases at V and 7 bases at J, with 11 bases between. CDR1 and CDR2 (germline): DFQATT, SNEGSKA (reference sequence). The CDR3 runs 12 residues. In DNA form, the CDR3 reads TGCAGTGCTAGTGGCCCGTCCAATACGCAGTATTTT. As protein: CSASGPSNTQYF.

This CDR3 reads CASSLSSSGANVLTF. CDR3 sequence (DNA): TGTGCCAGCAGTTTAAGTAGCTCTGGGGCCAACGTCCTGACTTTC. The chain carries TRBV12-3 or TRBV12-4 and TRBJ2-6; D is ambiguous. This CDR3 comprises 15 residues. Trimming left V 2 bases short and J 0 bases short, with 5 bases between.

This rearrangement joins TRBV30 to TRBJ2-5; D is undetermined. Germline CDR1 reads GTSNPN; CDR2 reads SVGIG (reference sequence). V was cut by 7 bases and J by 3 bases, with 21 bases left in between. This CDR3 contains 15 residues. The CDR3, as DNA: TGTGCCTTAACAAGATATAGGACCTTGGAAGAGACCCAGTACTTC. Protein: CALTRYRTLEETQYF.

The genes are TRBV5-1 and TRBJ2-1, with 12 bases aligning to TRBD2. There are 20 residues in the CDR3. The germline V gene has CDR1 SGHRS and CDR2 YFSETQ. The ends lost 4 bases at V and 0 bases at J; junction bases unmatched: 14. CDR3 loop: CASSLLTSGGPSSSYNEQFF. In nucleotides, the CDR3 is TGCGCCAGCAGCCTACTAACTAGCGGGGGGCCCTCGAGCTCCTACAATGAGCAGTTCTTC. Complete variable domain (other parts from reference TRBV5-1 and TRBJ2-1): KAGVTQTPRYLIKTRGQQVTLSCSPISGHRSVSWYQQTPGQGLQFLFEYFSETQRNKGNFPGRFSGRQFSNSRSEMNVSTLELGDSALYLCASSLLTSGGPSSSYNEQFFGPGTRLTVL.

V and J are TRBV10-3 and TRBJ2-7; 8 bases fit TRBD2. Trimming removed 10 bases from V and 5 bases from J; junction bases left unmatched: 7. Germline loops: CDR1 ENHRY, CDR2 SYGVKD. CDR3 length: 12 residues. In nucleotides, the CDR3 is TGTGCCACGGGACTAGAAACGAACGAGCAGTACTTC. It encodes CATGLETNEQYF.

V is TRBV5-1 and J is TRBJ2-4; D perhaps matches TRBD2 (6 bases). This CDR3 has 12 residues. Germline V CDR1 and CDR2: SGHRS, YFSETQ. V dropped 7 bases and J dropped 7 bases, with 12 bases sitting between them. CDR3 region: CASGDLGNIQYF. The CDR3 DNA reads TGCGCCAGCGGGGACTTGGGGAACATTCAGTACTTC.

This rearrangement joins TRBV29-1 to TRBJ1-2; 9 bases line up with TRBD1. In germline, CDR1 is SQVTM, CDR2 ANQGSEA. The CDR3 is made up of 15 amino acids. Germline trimming cut 6 bases from V and 0 bases from J; bases unmatched to any gene: 8. In DNA form, the CDR3 reads TGCAGCGTGGCGGACAGGGGTGGGACTAACTATGGCTACACCTTC. It specifies CSVADRGGTNYGYTF.

V and J are TRBV20-1 and TRBJ2-3; D remains ambiguous. The CDR3 is made up of 15 amino acids. V dropped 0 bases and J dropped 5 bases, with 15 bases sitting between them. Per the germline V gene, CDR1 is DFQATT and CDR2 is SNEGSKA (reference sequence). CDR3 sequence: CSARDHDKQGDTQYF. CDR3 nucleotides: TGCAGTGCTAGAGATCACGATAAGCAAGGAGATACGCAGTATTTT.

The chain employs TRBV6-5 and TRBJ2-1; D remains ambiguous. Per the germline V gene, CDR1 is MNHEY and CDR2 is SVGAGI. This CDR3 region has 10 residues. Trimming stripped 6 bases from V and 7 bases from J, with 4 bases between. The CDR3 loop is CASRGNEQFF. In nucleotides, the CDR3 is TGTGCCAGCAGGGGAAATGAGCAGTTCTTC.

The chain carries TRBV24-1 and TRBJ2-6; D remains unclear. Germline CDR1 is KGHDR and CDR2 is SFDVKD. This CDR3 has 14 residues. V lost 4 bases, J lost 0 bases, and 3 bases lay in between. CDR3 bases: TGTGCCACCAGTGACTCCTCTGGGGCCAACGTCCTGACTTTC. Its translation: CATSDSSGANVLTF.

The V call is TRBV7-8, the J call TRBJ2-3; TRBD2 matches 8 bases. J gave up 1 base and V 8 bases, and 8 bases lay outside the gene matches. Germline CDR1 and CDR2: SGHVS and FQNEAQ. The CDR3 length is 15 residues. This chain's CDR3 is CASGGAGAGTDTQYF. The DNA for the CDR3 is TGTGCCAGCGGAGGAGCGGGGGCGGGCACAGATACGCAGTATTTT.

The chain has TRBV27 and TRBJ2-3; 7 bases are a match to TRBD2. CDR3 length: 15 residues. With V trimmed by 7 bases and J by 1 base, 8 bases remained unmatched. Germline V gene sequence: CDR1 MNHEY, CDR2 SMNVEV (reference sequence). CDR3 sequence: CASTKATSGTDTQYF. CDR3 bases: TGTGCCAGCACCAAGGCTACTAGCGGCACAGATACGCAGTATTTT.

The chain has TRBV30 and TRBJ1-1; possible D gene TRBD1, 5 bases. Germline V gene sequence: CDR1 GTSNPN, CDR2 SVGIG (reference sequence). Trimming cost V 5 bases and J 6 bases, with 19 bases left between them. This CDR3 is 14 amino acids long. The CDR3 reads CAWSGWGGGAEAFF. CDR3 DNA sequence: TGTGCCTGGTCAGGGTGGGGAGGTGGTGCTGAAGCTTTCTTT.

V and J are TRBV12-3 or TRBV12-4 and TRBJ1-5; 9 nucleotides match TRBD1. Trimming removed 3 bases from V and 6 bases from J; junction bases left unmatched: 3. The CDR3 is made up of 14 amino acids. The CDR3 DNA reads TGTGCCAGCAGTTTGAACAGGGGGCTTCAGCCCCAGCATTTT. Protein: CASSLNRGLQPQHF.

The V gene is TRBV29-1, the J gene TRBJ2-1, with 8 bases that match TRBD1. The CDR3 contains 13 residues. Germline V gene data show CDR1 as SQVTM and CDR2 as ANQGSEA. Trimming at V came to 4 bases and at J to 5 bases, leaving 4 bases not matched to a gene. CDR3 in DNA: TGCAGCGTTGCAGGGGGCTTCGACAATGAGCAGTTCTTC. This sequence encodes CSVAGGFDNEQFF.

The chain links TRBV9 to TRBJ2-7, with D maybe TRBD1 (6 bases). Trimming took 3 bases from V and 4 from J, leaving 14 bases between them. The CDR3 runs 14 residues. Germline loops: CDR1 SGDLS, CDR2 YYNGEE. This CDR3 is CASSEGVRGYEQYF. The DNA for the CDR3 is TGTGCCAGCAGCGAGGGGGTGAGGGGTTACGAGCAGTACTTC. The whole variable domain, filled in from reference TRBV9 and TRBJ2-7, reads DSGVTQTPKHLITATGQRVTLRCSPRSGDLSVYWYQQSLDQGLQFLIQYYNGEERAKGNILERFSAQQFPDLHSELNLSSLELGDSALYFCASSEGVRGYEQYFGPGTRLTVT.

The CDR3, as DNA: TGTGCCAGCAGTGAAGGGCTTACCTACGAGCAGTACTTC. Translating gives CASSEGLTYEQYF. V usage is TRBV2 and J usage is TRBJ2-7; D is unclear. Germline loops: CDR1 SNHLY, CDR2 FYNNEI. CDR3 length: 13 amino acids. V gave up 1 base and J gave up 2 bases, with 6 bases separating them.

V and J are TRBV20-1 and TRBJ2-7, with D possibly matching TRBD2 (6 bases). V lost 4 bases, J lost 4 bases, and 20 bases lay in between. CDR1 DFQATT and CDR2 SNEGSKA come from the germline V gene (reference sequence). The CDR3 is made up of 15 amino acids. In DNA form, the CDR3 reads TGCAGTGCTATCCCTGCTAGCGAGGGCTCTTACGAGCAGTACTTC. It yields the protein CSAIPASEGSYEQYF.

This chain uses TRBV29-1 with TRBJ2-5, with 7 bases matching TRBD1. This CDR3 comprises 14 residues. J was trimmed by 5 bases and V by 6 bases; bases with no gene match: 12. Germline loops: CDR1 SQVTM, CDR2 ANQGSEA. CDR3 sequence reads: CSVPADGRGETQYF. CDR3 coding DNA: TGCAGCGTCCCAGCGGATGGCAGGGGGGAGACCCAGTACTTC.

The genes are TRBV9 and TRBJ1-5; D gene unclear. The CDR3 is 15 residues long. The germline V and J ends were trimmed by 4 bases and 3 bases, with 14 bases remaining between them. Per the germline V gene, CDR1 is SGDLS and CDR2 is YYNGEE. Written as DNA, the CDR3 is TGTGCCAGCAGCTCTGGAGGGCTACTCAATCAGCCCCAGCATTTT. It encodes CASSSGGLLNQPQHF.

The sample holds one count of this clonotype. The V call is TRBV4-3, the J call TRBJ2-3; D is uncertain. The CDR3 is 15 amino acids. From germline, CDR1 is LGHNA and CDR2 YSLEER. The V end lost 0 bases, the J end lost 1 base, and 8 bases lay between the germline ends. CDR3 residues: CASSQEYRGTDTQYF. CDR3 nucleotide sequence: TGCGCCAGCAGCCAAGAATACCGGGGCACAGATACGCAGTATTTT.

This sequence joins TRBV11-2 and TRBJ2-3; D is undetermined. Trimming removed 0 bases from V and 4 bases from J, with 8 bases in between. Germline CDR1 reads SGHAT; CDR2 reads FQNNGV. The CDR3 is 14 residues long. CDR3 bases: TGTGCCAGCAGCTTAGATCAAGGGTCAGATACGCAGTATTTT. It translates to CASSLDQGSDTQYF.

The CDR3 protein is CRHSVSSYNEQFF. In DNA, the CDR3 is TGCAGGCACTCAGTGAGCTCCTACAATGAGCAGTTCTTC. The chain carries TRBV20-1 and TRBJ2-1; D unclear. CDR3 length: 13 amino acids. The germline V gene has CDR1 DFQATT and CDR2 SNEGSKA (reference sequence).

The V and J genes are TRBV6-6 and TRBJ2-7; the match to TRBD1 covers 10 bases. Germline V gene data show CDR1 as MNHNY and CDR2 as SVGAGI (reference sequence). With V trimmed by 2 bases and J by 5 bases, 3 bases remained unmatched. This CDR3 has 14 residues. The CDR3 here is CASSYRDRGHEQYF. The CDR3 DNA follows: TGTGCCAGCAGTTACCGGGACAGGGGCCACGAGCAGTACTTC.

The chain has TRBV7-3 and TRBJ2-5; D remains ambiguous. Germline CDR1 reads SGHTA; CDR2 reads FQGTGA. CDR3 length: 13 residues. V was clipped by 5 bases and J by 5 bases, with 12 bases between them. The CDR3 sequence: CASSPNLGETQYF. The CDR3 DNA reads as TGTGCCAGCAGCCCTAATCTAGGGGAGACCCAGTACTTC.